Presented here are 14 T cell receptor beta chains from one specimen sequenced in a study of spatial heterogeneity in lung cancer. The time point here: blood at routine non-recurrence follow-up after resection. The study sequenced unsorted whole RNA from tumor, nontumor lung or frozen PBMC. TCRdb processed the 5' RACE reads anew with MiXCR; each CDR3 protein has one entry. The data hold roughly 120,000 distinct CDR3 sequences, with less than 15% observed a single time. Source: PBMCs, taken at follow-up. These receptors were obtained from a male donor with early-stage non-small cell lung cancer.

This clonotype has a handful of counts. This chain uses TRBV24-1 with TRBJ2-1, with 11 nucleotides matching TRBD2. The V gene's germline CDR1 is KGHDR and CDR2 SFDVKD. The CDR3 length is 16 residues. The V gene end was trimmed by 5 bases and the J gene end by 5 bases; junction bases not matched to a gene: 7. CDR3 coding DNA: TGTGCCACCAGTGTCATGACTAGCGGGGCGGACAATGAGCAGTTCTTC. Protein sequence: CATSVMTSGADNEQFF.

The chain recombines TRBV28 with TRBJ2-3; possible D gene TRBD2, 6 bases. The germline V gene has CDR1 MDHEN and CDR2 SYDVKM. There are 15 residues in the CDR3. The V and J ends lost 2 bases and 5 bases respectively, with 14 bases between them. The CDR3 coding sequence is TGTGCCAGCAGTTTAGAGGGGAGGTTAATAGATACGCAGTATTTT. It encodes CASSLEGRLIDTQYF.

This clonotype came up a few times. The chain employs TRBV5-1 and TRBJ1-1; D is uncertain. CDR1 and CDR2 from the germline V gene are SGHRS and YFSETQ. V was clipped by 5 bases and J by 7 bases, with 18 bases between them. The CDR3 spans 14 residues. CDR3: CASRPGGDEIEAFF. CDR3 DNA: TGCGCCAGCAGGCCCGGCGGGGATGAAATTGAAGCTTTCTTT.

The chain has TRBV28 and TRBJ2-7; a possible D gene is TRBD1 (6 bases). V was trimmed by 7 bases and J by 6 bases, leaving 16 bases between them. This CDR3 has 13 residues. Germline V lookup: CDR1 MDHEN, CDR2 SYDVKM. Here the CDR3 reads CASTSFTGSEQYF. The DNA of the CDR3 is TGTGCCAGCACTTCCTTTACAGGGAGCGAGCAGTACTTC. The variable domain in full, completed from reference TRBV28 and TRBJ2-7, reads DVKVTQSSRYLVKRTGEKVFLECVQDMDHENMFWYRQDPGLGLRLIYFSYDVKMKEKGDIPEGYSVSREKKERFSLILESASTNQTSMYLCASTSFTGSEQYFGPGTRLTVT.

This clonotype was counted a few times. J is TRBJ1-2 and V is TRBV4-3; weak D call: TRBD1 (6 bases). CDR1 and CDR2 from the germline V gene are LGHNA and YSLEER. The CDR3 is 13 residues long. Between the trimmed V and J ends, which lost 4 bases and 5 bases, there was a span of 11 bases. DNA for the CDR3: TGCGCCAGCAGCCGCGGGGGCTCTTATGGCTACACCTTC. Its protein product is CASSRGGSYGYTF.

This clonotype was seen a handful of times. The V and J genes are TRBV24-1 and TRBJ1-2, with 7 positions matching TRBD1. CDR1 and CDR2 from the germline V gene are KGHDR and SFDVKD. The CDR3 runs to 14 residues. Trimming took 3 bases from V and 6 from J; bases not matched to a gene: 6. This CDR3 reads CATSDPIQGNGYTF. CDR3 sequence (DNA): TGTGCCACCAGTGATCCAATACAGGGGAATGGCTACACCTTC.

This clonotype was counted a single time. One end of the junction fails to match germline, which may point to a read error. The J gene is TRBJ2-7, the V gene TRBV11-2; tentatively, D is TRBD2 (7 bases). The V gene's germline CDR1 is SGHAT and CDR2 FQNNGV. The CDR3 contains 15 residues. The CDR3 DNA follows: TGTGCCAGCAGCTTAGTTTCGGGGGGCACCTACGGGCAGTACTTC. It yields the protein CASSLVSGGTYGQYF.

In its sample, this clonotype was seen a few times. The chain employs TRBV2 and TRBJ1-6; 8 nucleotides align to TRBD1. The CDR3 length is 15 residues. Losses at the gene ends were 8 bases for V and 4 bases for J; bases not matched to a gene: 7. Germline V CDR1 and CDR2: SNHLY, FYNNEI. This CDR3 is CASGGRTGYNSPLHF. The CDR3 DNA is TGTGCCAGCGGGGGACGGACAGGGTATAATTCACCCCTCCACTTT.

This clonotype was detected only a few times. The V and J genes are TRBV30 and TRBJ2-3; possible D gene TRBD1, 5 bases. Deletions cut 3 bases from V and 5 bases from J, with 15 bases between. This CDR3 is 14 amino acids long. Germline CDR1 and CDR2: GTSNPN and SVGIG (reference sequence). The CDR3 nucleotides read TGTGCCTGGAGAGGGGCAGGGTCGGGAGATACGCAGTATTTT. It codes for CAWRGAGSGDTQYF.

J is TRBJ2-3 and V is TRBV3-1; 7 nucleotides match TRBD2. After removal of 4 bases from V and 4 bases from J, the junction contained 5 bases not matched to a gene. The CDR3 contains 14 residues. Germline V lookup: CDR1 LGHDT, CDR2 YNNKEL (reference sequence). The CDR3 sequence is CASSRGGGSDTQYF. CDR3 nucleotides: TGTGCCAGCAGCCGCGGCGGGGGTTCAGATACGCAGTATTTT.

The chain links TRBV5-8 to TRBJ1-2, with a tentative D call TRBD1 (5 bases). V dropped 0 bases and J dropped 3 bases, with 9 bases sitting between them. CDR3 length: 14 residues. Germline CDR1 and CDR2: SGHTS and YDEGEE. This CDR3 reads CASSLGWGDYGYTF. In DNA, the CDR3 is TGTGCCAGCAGCTTGGGTTGGGGGGACTATGGCTACACCTTC.

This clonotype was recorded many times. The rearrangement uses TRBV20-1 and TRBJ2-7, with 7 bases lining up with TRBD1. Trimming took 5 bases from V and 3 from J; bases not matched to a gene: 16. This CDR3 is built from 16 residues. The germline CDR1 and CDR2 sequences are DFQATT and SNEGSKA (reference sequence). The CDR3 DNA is TGCAGTGCTCCCCACTTGACCACAGGGGTAAGCTACGAGCAGTACTTC. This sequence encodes CSAPHLTTGVSYEQYF.

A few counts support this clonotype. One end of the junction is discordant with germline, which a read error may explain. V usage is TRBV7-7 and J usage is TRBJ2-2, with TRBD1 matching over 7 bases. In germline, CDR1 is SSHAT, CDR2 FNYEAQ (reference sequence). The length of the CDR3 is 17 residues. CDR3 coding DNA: TGTGCTAGCAGCTTAAGGGACAGCCCTAGGGGCACCGGGGAGCTGTTTTTT. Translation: CASSLRDSPRGTGELFF.

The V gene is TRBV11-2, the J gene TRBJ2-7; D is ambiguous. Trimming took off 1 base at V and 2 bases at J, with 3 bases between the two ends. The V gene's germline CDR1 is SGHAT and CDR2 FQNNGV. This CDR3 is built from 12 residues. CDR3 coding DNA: TGTGCCAGCAGCTTAGGCGCCTACGAGCAGTACTTC. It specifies CASSLGAYEQYF.